The 2 T cell receptor beta chains below were found in one sample sequenced in a study of blood T cell repertoires in COVID-19. Profiling relied on immunoSEQ multiplex PCR, and the TCRdb table lists in-frame clones only, not all of them. The repertoire holds more than 150,000 clones, with 94% as singletons. Specimen: peripheral blood. The receptors derive from a young man with COVID-19, enrolled during active disease.

The V and J genes are TRBV19 and TRBJ1-5, with 10 bases identical to TRBD1. The CDR3 length is 14 residues. V was clipped by 6 bases and J by 4 bases; unmatched bases: 3. CDR1 and CDR2 from the germline V gene are LNHDA and SQIVND (reference sequence). CDR3 sequence reads: CASRTGQGNQPQHF. The CDR3 bases are TGTGCCAGTAGAACGGGACAGGGGAATCAGCCCCAGCATTTT.

The chain links TRBV5-6 to TRBJ1-1; 9 bases align to TRBD1. Trimming at V came to 4 bases and at J to 4 bases, leaving 8 bases not matched to a gene. The CDR3 length is 15 residues. CDR1 is SGHDT and CDR2 is YYEEEE in the germline V gene. CDR3: CASSATDRGSTEAFF. DNA for the CDR3: TGTGCCAGCAGCGCGACGGACAGGGGCTCCACTGAAGCTTTCTTT. Full variable domain (rest looked up from reference TRBV5-6 and TRBJ1-1): DAGVTQSPTHLIKTRGQQVTLRCSPKSGHDTVSWYQQALGQGPQFIFQYYEEEERQRGNFPDRFSGHQFPNYSSELNVNALLLGDSALYLCASSATDRGSTEAFFGQGTRLTVV.